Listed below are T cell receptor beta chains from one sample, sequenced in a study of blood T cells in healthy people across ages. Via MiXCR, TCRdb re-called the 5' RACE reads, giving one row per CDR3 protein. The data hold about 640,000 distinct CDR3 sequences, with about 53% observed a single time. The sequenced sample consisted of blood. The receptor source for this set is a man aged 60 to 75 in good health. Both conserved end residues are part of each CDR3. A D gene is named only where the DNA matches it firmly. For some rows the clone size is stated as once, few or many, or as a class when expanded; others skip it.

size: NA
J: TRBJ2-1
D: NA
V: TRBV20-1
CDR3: CSAPPLSSYNEQFF
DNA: TGCAGTGCTCCCCCATTGAGCTCCTACAATGAGCAGTTCTTC

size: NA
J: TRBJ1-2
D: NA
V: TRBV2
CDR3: CASSEEGDYGYTF
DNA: TGTGCCAGCAGTGAAGAGGGGGACTATGGCTACACCTTC

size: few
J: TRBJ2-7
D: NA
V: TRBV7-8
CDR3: CASFGGYEQYF
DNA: TGTGCCAGCTTCGGAGGATACGAGCAGTACTTC

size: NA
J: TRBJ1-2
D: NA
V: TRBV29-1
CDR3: CSVDRAVSPNYGYTF
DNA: TGCAGCGTTGACAGGGCCGTCTCCCCTAACTATGGCTACACCTTC

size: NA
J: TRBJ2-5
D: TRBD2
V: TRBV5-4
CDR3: CASSLEGLLETQYF
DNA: TGTGCCAGCAGCTTGGAGGGACTATTAGAGACCCAGTACTTC

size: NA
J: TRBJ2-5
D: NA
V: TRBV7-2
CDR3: CASSSRRRGQETQYF
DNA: TGTGCCAGCAGCTCACGGAGAAGGGGACAAGAGACCCAGTACTTC

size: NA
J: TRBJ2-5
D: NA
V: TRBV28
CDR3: CASSLSPGAGKTQYF
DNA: TGTGCCAGCAGTTTGTCGCCCGGGGCTGGAAAGACCCAGTACTTC

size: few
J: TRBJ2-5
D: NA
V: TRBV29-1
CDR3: CSHPRETQYF
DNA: TGCAGCCACCCTCGGGAGACCCAGTACTTC

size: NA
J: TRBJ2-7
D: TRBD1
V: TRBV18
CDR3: CASAPGQGLGEQYF
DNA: TGTGCCAGCGCACCGGGACAGGGCCTGGGCGAGCAGTACTTC

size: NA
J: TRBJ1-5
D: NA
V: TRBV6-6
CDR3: CASSPTGRFNQPQHF
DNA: TGTGCCAGCAGCCCCACAGGGAGATTCAATCAGCCCCAGCATTTT

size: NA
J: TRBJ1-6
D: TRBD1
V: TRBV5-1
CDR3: CASSSKPGQGNSPLHF
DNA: TGCGCCAGCAGCTCAAAACCGGGACAGGGTAATTCACCCCTCCACTTT

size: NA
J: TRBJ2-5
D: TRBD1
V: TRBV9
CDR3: CASSVVPGQRETQYF
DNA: TGTGCCAGCAGCGTAGTCCCGGGACAGCGGGAGACCCAGTACTTC

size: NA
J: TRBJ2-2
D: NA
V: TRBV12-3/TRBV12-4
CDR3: CASAPQGGELFF
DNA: TGTGCCAGCGCGCCCCAGGGCGGGGAGCTGTTTTTT

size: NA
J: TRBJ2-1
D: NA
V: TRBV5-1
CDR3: CASSFGAGLDEQFF
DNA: TGCGCCAGCAGCTTTGGGGCGGGGCTCGATGAGCAGTTCTTC

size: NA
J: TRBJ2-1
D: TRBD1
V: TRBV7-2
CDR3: CASSVSTGGSEQFF
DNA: TGTGCCAGCAGCGTATCGACAGGGGGAAGTGAGCAGTTCTTC